The 29 T cell receptor beta chains reported below all come from one sample, sequenced in a study of human T cells and chemical hapten exposure. Documented time point: healthy volunteer bleed at 6 weeks. Extraction of total RNA was performed on unfractionated whole blood. Using its own MiXCR run on the RACE reads, TCRdb lists one record per CDR3 protein. This table has some 81,000 distinct CDR3 sequences, 8.6% appearing once. The sequenced material came from whole blood. The receptors derive from a female donor in good health. Some clones in this sample may be carry-over from other donors' samples.

This clonotype has more than one count but fewer than ten. This chain joins TRBV9 and TRBJ2-3, with D possibly being TRBD1 (6 bases). CDR1 is SGDLS and CDR2 is YYNGEE in the germline V gene. The CDR3 loop spans 16 amino acids. The germline V and J ends were trimmed by 4 bases and 0 bases, with 15 bases remaining between them. The CDR3 region has the DNA TGTGCCAGCAGCAATAAACAGGGACCTAGCACAGATACGCAGTATTTT. This sequence encodes CASSNKQGPSTDTQYF.

The chain combines TRBV5-1 with TRBJ2-6, with no clear D. Germline V lookup: CDR1 SGHRS, CDR2 YFSETQ. V was clipped by 6 bases and J by 4 bases, with 11 bases between them. This CDR3 is built from 14 residues. The CDR3 sequence: CASTESSGANVLTF. The CDR3, as DNA: TGCGCCAGCACTGAGTCATCAGGGGCCAACGTCCTGACTTTC.

This clonotype has at least ten counts. V is TRBV7-2 and J is TRBJ2-3; perhaps TRBD2 as D (6 bases). Germline lookup yields CDR1 SGHTA and CDR2 FQGNSA. Trimming cost V 4 bases and J 7 bases, with 12 bases left between them. The CDR3 extends over 13 amino acids. For the CDR3, the DNA is TGTGCCAGCAGCTCCTTAGCGGCGAATACGCAGTATTTT. Translating gives CASSSLAANTQYF.

This clonotype occurred a few times. The chain joins TRBV4-2 to TRBJ2-2; possible D gene TRBD1, 5 bases. This CDR3 has 17 residues. Germline CDR1 and CDR2: LGHNA and YNFKEQ. V lost 1 base and J 5 bases, leaving 17 bases between the germline ends. DNA of the CDR3: TGTGCCAGCAGCCAAGGTCTGGCCCAGGGCCTTACCGGGGAGCTGTTTTTT. Protein product: CASSQGLAQGLTGELFF.

This clonotype was picked up a small number of times. This chain joins TRBV29-1 and TRBJ2-2, with D possibly matching TRBD2 (6 bases). There are 14 residues in the CDR3. V lost 2 bases and J lost 0, with 7 bases in between. The germline CDR1 and CDR2 sequences are SQVTM and ANQGSEA. CDR3 sequence reads: CSVELASNTGELFF. For the CDR3, the DNA is TGCAGCGTTGAACTAGCGTCGAACACCGGGGAGCTGTTTTTT.

In the case of this clonotype: A much larger clone lies one base from this, so it may be a read error. This chain uses TRBV6-2 or TRBV6-3 with TRBJ2-2; the D is unclear. Germline CDR1 is MNHEY and CDR2 is SVGEGT. The V end lost 5 bases, the J end lost 4 bases, and 11 bases lay between the germline ends. This CDR3 is 14 amino acids long. The CDR3 coding sequence is TGTGCCAGCAGTGGTTTGGGTATCACCGGGGAGCTGTTTTTT. Translated: CASSGLGITGELFF.

This clonotype occurred many times. The rearrangement uses TRBV2 and TRBJ2-3; D might be TRBD1 (5 bases). Germline V gene lookup returns CDR1 SNHLY and CDR2 FYNNEI. The ends were cut back, 4 bases at V and 4 bases at J, with 12 bases in the middle. CDR3 size: 14 residues. The CDR3 DNA sequence: TGTGCCAGCAGTGCATCCAGGGCCTCAGATACGCAGTATTTT. It translates to CASSASRASDTQYF.

The chain is built from TRBV9 and TRBJ1-2; the D is unclear. This CDR3 has 13 amino acids. CDR1 is SGDLS, CDR2 YYNGEE, per germline. V was cut by 3 bases and J by 1 base, with 7 bases left in between. DNA of the CDR3: TGTGCCAGCAGCGAAGCCGATAACTATGGCTACACCTTC. Translated, it gives CASSEADNYGYTF.

There are a few counts of this clonotype. This chain links TRBV7-9 with TRBJ2-3, with 12 bases aligning to TRBD2. V shed 4 bases, J shed 2 bases, and the junction held 4 bases outside the gene matches. In germline, CDR1 is SEHNR, CDR2 FQNEAQ (reference sequence). The CDR3 totals 16 residues. In DNA, the CDR3 is TGTGCCAGCAGCTGGAGACTAGCGGGGGTCACAGATACGCAGTATTTT. This gives the protein CASSWRLAGVTDTQYF.

This clonotype was detected only a few times. This rearrangement joins TRBV27 to TRBJ2-7; TRBD1 matches at 7 bases. Trimming cost V 5 bases and J 2 bases; bases outside gene matches: 6. The CDR3 covers 14 residues. CDR1 and CDR2 from the germline V gene are MNHEY and SMNVEV (reference sequence). For the CDR3, the DNA is TGTGCCAGCAGTAGGGACAGATTGGCCTACGAGCAGTACTTC. Encoded protein: CASSRDRLAYEQYF.

Ten or more counts support this clonotype. This chain connects TRBV29-1 to TRBJ2-6; a weak D match, TRBD2 (5 bases). Trimming took off 0 bases at V and 0 bases at J, with 12 bases between the two ends. Germline assignment: CDR1 SQVTM and CDR2 ANQGSEA. The CDR3 consists of 17 residues. CDR3 region: CSVEDPWTRSGANVLTF. DNA for the CDR3: TGCAGCGTTGAAGACCCCTGGACTCGCTCTGGGGCCAACGTCCTGACTTTC.

To note about this clonotype: A much larger clone differs by one base, so this may be a read error. The chain couples TRBV20-1 to TRBJ2-1; possibly TRBD1 for D (6 bases). The CDR3 totals 17 residues. The germline V gene has CDR1 DFQATT and CDR2 SNEGSKA (reference sequence). For the CDR3, the DNA is TGCAGTGCTAGAGATCCGGTTAGGACAGCCTCGGTGTATGAGAAGTTCTTC. This gives the protein CSARDPVRTASVYEKFF.

The chain recombines TRBV7-8 with TRBJ2-3; 9 bases fit TRBD1. The germline V gene encodes CDR1 SGHVS and CDR2 FQNEAQ. V trimming: 8 bases; J trimming: 1 base; junction bases outside the gene matches: 13. The CDR3 runs to 17 residues. CDR3 protein: CASGYRRTGAGTDTQYF. CDR3 DNA sequence: TGTGCCAGCGGATATAGGAGGACAGGGGCGGGCACAGATACGCAGTATTTT.

Remarks on this clonotype: Possible read error: a much larger clone is one base away. The chain joins TRBV12-3 or TRBV12-4 to TRBJ2-7, with 7 bases matching TRBD2. The V and J ends lost 2 bases and 2 bases, in that order; junction bases with no gene match: 9. CDR3 length: 16 amino acids. The CDR3 bases are TGTGCCAGCAGTTTATGGCGGGGGAATGGGCCCTACGAGCAGTACTTC. Protein sequence: CASSLWRGNGPYEQYF.

This clonotype was seen only a few times. The V gene is TRBV5-6, the J gene TRBJ2-3; D call uncertain. CDR3 length equals 20 residues. Trimming took off 2 bases at V and 1 base at J, with 26 bases between the two ends. The germline gives CDR1 SGHDT, CDR2 YYEEEE. Here the CDR3 DNA reads TGTGCCAGCAGCTTTCAATCGGTAGGATATACCGGGTCCGGCACAGATACGCAGTATTTT. Translated: CASSFQSVGYTGSGTDTQYF.

This clonotype occurred a few times. This chain connects TRBV6-5 to TRBJ2-3, with 11 bases matching TRBD2. The germline V gene encodes CDR1 MNHEY and CDR2 SVGAGI. The CDR3 sequence is 14 residues long. V dropped 6 bases and J dropped 7; count of bases not matched to a gene: 6. This chain's CDR3 is CASSVGTSGNTQYF. CDR3 DNA: TGTGCCAGCAGCGTCGGGACTAGCGGAAATACGCAGTATTTT.

This clonotype was counted ten times or more. The CDR3 DNA reads TGTGCCAGCAGCTTCCAAGGAGGGGATCAGCCCCAGCATTTT. Translating gives CASSFQGGDQPQHF. V is TRBV7-2 and J is TRBJ1-5, with a weak D call TRBD1 (5 bases). CDR1 and CDR2 from the germline V gene are SGHTA and FQGNSA. V lost 3 bases and J 5 bases, leaving 11 bases between the germline ends. The CDR3 contains 14 residues.

Details on this clonotype: At one end the junction does not follow the germline gene, possibly because of a read error. J is TRBJ2-7 and V is TRBV18, with a possible D match to TRBD1 (6 bases). The CDR3 is 15 amino acids. Germline V gives CDR1 KGHSH, CDR2 LQKENI. Here the CDR3 DNA reads TGTGCCAGCACACCGGGCCCGGACAGATCCTACGAGCAGTACTTC. Protein product: CASTPGPDRSYEQYF.

CDR3 coding DNA: TGTGCCAGCAGTGAGACTTGGCGCAATCAGCCCCAGCATTTT. It yields the protein CASSETWRNQPQHF. The rearrangement joins TRBV6-1 to TRBJ1-5; D not certain. Per germline, CDR1 MNHNS and CDR2 SASEGT. This CDR3 contains 14 residues. V lost 3 bases, J lost 2 bases, and 8 bases lay in between.

The gene calls are TRBV6-1 and TRBJ2-3, with 15 bases aligning to TRBD2. J gave up 4 bases and V 5 bases, and 7 bases lay outside the gene matches. This CDR3 region has 17 residues. CDR1 is MNHNS, CDR2 SASEGT, per germline. CDR3 sequence: CASSHRTSGGASDTQYF. The CDR3 nucleotides read TGTGCCAGCAGTCACCGGACTAGCGGGGGGGCTTCAGATACGCAGTATTTT.

V usage is TRBV20-1 and J usage is TRBJ1-1; TRBD1 might be the D (5 bases). Germline lookup yields CDR1 DFQATT and CDR2 SNEGSKA (reference sequence). V was shortened by 2 bases and J by 4 bases, with 14 bases between the two germline ends. CDR3 length: 14 residues. This CDR3 reads CSARLGGGGTEAFF. CDR3 nucleotides: TGCAGTGCTAGATTGGGGGGAGGTGGCACTGAAGCTTTCTTT.

This clonotype was seen more than once but under ten times. The V gene is TRBV7-2, the J gene TRBJ2-5, with 11 bases that match TRBD2. After removal of 1 base from V and 3 bases from J, the junction contained 7 bases not matched to a gene. CDR1 is SGHTA, CDR2 FQGNSA, per germline. The CDR3 contains 17 residues. The CDR3 nucleotides read TGTGCCAGCAGCTTAGTCCCGCTGACTAGCGGGAAAGAGACCCAGTACTTC. As protein: CASSLVPLTSGKETQYF.

This clonotype was counted a few times. CDR3 DNA: TGCAGTGCGCCCCTTGGGGGAACCAACACTGAAGCTTTCTTT. This codes for CSAPLGGTNTEAFF. The rearrangement joins TRBV20-1 to TRBJ1-1; possible D gene TRBD1, 5 bases. V lost 6 bases and J lost 2, with 16 bases in between. CDR3 length: 14 amino acids. The germline gives CDR1 DFQATT, CDR2 SNEGSKA (reference sequence).

This clonotype was recorded many times. CDR3 sequence (DNA): TGTGCCAGCAGCTCCACGCAGCCCTATAATTCACCCCTCCACTTT. It encodes CASSSTQPYNSPLHF. The chain recombines TRBV7-9 with TRBJ1-6; D call uncertain. CDR1 is SEHNR, CDR2 FQNEAQ, per germline (reference sequence). Trimming pared 4 bases from V and 2 bases from J, leaving 9 bases between. The CDR3 is 15 amino acids.

This clonotype was observed many times. The chain couples TRBV29-1 to TRBJ1-1; no firm D call. Germline assignment: CDR1 SQVTM and CDR2 ANQGSEA. The CDR3 loop spans 12 amino acids. V lost 2 bases and J lost 4, with 8 bases in between. This CDR3 is CSVESEGTEAFF. The CDR3 DNA reads TGCAGCGTTGAATCCGAAGGCACTGAAGCTTTCTTT.

CDR3 residues: CSASRGIGEKLFF. For the CDR3, the DNA is TGCAGTGCTAGTCGGGGGATCGGGGAAAAACTGTTTTTT. The chain is built from TRBV20-1 and TRBJ1-4; D may be TRBD1 (5 bases). Germline V lookup: CDR1 DFQATT, CDR2 SNEGSKA (reference sequence). The CDR3 has 13 residues. Trimming took 3 bases from V and 8 from J, leaving 13 bases between them.

This clonotype came up many times. The V and J genes are TRBV7-9 and TRBJ1-1; 9 bases fit TRBD1. V lost 5 bases, J lost 5 bases, and 6 bases stayed unmatched. The CDR3 is 14 amino acids. The germline V gene encodes CDR1 SEHNR and CDR2 FQNEAQ (reference sequence). The CDR3 sequence is CASSPRTGVTEAFF. The CDR3 DNA reads TGTGCCAGCAGCCCACGGACAGGGGTAACTGAAGCTTTCTTT.

The chain links TRBV14 to TRBJ1-6; D unresolved. The V end lost 6 bases, the J end lost 5 bases, and 11 bases lay between the germline ends. The CDR3 is 14 amino acids. CDR1 is SGHDN, CDR2 FVKESK, per germline. CDR3 protein: CASSLWWDNSPLHF. Written as DNA, the CDR3 is TGTGCCAGCAGTCTCTGGTGGGATAATTCACCCCTCCACTTT.

The chain has TRBV7-9 and TRBJ2-3, with D unresolved. Trimming cost V 2 bases and J 0 bases, with 6 bases left between them. Per the germline V gene, CDR1 is SEHNR and CDR2 is FQNEAQ (reference sequence). The CDR3 is 14 amino acids. The CDR3 bases are TGTGCCAGCAGCTTAAGTCTAAGCACAGATACGCAGTATTTT. It yields the protein CASSLSLSTDTQYF.